These 25 T cell receptor beta chains came from one sample sequenced in a study of blood T cells in healthy people across ages. Primers used in a second PCR of about 6 to 11 cycles were a sample-barcoded 5' primer and a J-beta primer mix. TCRdb itself ran the 5' RACE reads through MiXCR, one entry per CDR3 protein. In the table there are 600,000 to 800,000 distinct CDR3 sequences, approximately 52% of which are singletons. Input material: blood. The receptors were gathered from a woman over 75 in good health.

This clonotype was seen many times. The chain couples TRBV5-1 to TRBJ2-3; 8 bases fit TRBD2. The V and J ends lost 4 bases and 8 bases, in that order; junction bases with no gene match: 12. The CDR3 contains 15 residues. The V gene's germline CDR1 is SGHRS and CDR2 YFSETQ. The CDR3 DNA follows: TGCGCCAGCAGCCCTGGGGTAGCGGGACTGGGTACGCAGTATTTT. Encoded protein: CASSPGVAGLGTQYF.

V gene TRBV28 combines with J gene TRBJ2-7; 7 positions agree with TRBD2. Trimming cost V 8 bases and J 2 bases; bases outside gene matches: 21. Germline-derived CDR1 and CDR2 are MDHEN and SYDVKM. The CDR3 has 18 amino acids. The CDR3 DNA reads TGTGCCAGCCGTAACCTGGGGGGGAGGAGCGGGGTACCCTACGAGCAGTACTTC. This encodes CASRNLGGRSGVPYEQYF.

Many counts were recorded for this clonotype. The rearrangement uses TRBV6-6 and TRBJ1-1; D remains unclear. Germline V gene data show CDR1 as MNHNY and CDR2 as SVGAGI (reference sequence). Trimming shortened V by 7 bases and J by 4 bases, and 13 bases separated the two germline ends. The CDR3 length is 13 residues. CDR3 sequence reads: CASIVARSTEAFF. Here the CDR3 DNA reads TGTGCCAGCATCGTGGCTCGCAGCACTGAAGCTTTCTTT.

This clonotype was counted a single time. The V gene is TRBV5-1, the J gene TRBJ2-1, with TRBD2 matching over 7 bases. Germline CDR1 SGHRS, CDR2 YFSETQ. The length of the CDR3 is 13 residues. The ends lost 6 bases at V and 5 bases at J; junction bases unmatched: 5. The CDR3 DNA reads as TGCGCCAGCAACAACCTAGCGGACAATGAGCAGTTCTTC. It codes for CASNNLADNEQFF.

This clonotype turned up a few times. The rearrangement joins TRBV20-1 to TRBJ2-7; D gene ambiguous. Looked up from germline, CDR1 is DFQATT and CDR2 is SNEGSKA (reference sequence). With 0 bases removed from V and 0 bases from J, the gap between germline ends came to 12 bases. This CDR3 is built from 15 residues. CDR3 DNA sequence: TGCAGTGCTAGAGATGAGAGGAGACCCTCCTACGAGCAGTACTTC. Protein sequence: CSARDERRPSYEQYF.

This clonotype came up once. This may be a read error: a much more frequent sequence differs by one nucleotide. V gene TRBV28 combines with J gene TRBJ2-3; D is perhaps TRBD1 (5 bases). Germline CDR1 reads MDHEN; CDR2 reads SYDVKM. This CDR3 has 14 residues. CDR3 region: CASRSSGLDNTRYF. The DNA for the CDR3 is TGTGCCAGCAGATCGTCGGGTCTGGACAATACGCGGTATTTT.

This clonotype has ten or more counts. The chain recombines TRBV5-1 with TRBJ2-3, with a weak D call TRBD2 (6 bases). The CDR3 length is 16 residues. Germline CDR1 SGHRS, CDR2 YFSETQ. Trimming pared 0 bases from V and 0 bases from J, leaving 11 bases between. The CDR3 nucleotides read TGCGCCAGCAGCTTGGGGGGGACTTCTAGCACAGATACGCAGTATTTT. Translation: CASSLGGTSSTDTQYF.

This clonotype occurred once. This chain uses TRBV4-3 with TRBJ2-7; 9 bases align to TRBD1. The CDR3 is 14 amino acids. CDR1 is LGHNA and CDR2 is YSLEER in the germline V gene. With V trimmed by 4 bases and J by 5 bases, 6 bases remained unmatched. CDR3 sequence reads: CASSRDREVHEQYF. Written as DNA, the CDR3 is TGCGCCAGCAGCCGGGACAGGGAGGTCCACGAGCAGTACTTC.

The V call is TRBV27, the J call TRBJ2-7; perhaps TRBD2 as D (6 bases). Germline CDR1 MNHEY, CDR2 SMNVEV (reference sequence). Trimming stripped 4 bases from V and 7 bases from J, with 23 bases between. The CDR3 totals 16 residues. Here the CDR3 reads CASSSLAGSRYNEQYF. DNA for the CDR3: TGTGCCAGCAGTTCCTTGGCGGGGTCTCGATATAATGAGCAGTACTTC.

The chain is built from TRBV29-1 and TRBJ2-2, with TRBD1 as a possible D gene (6 bases). CDR3 size: 15 residues. The V gene's germline CDR1 is SQVTM and CDR2 ANQGSEA. V was pared by 6 bases and J by 0 bases, with 14 bases between. The DNA of the CDR3 is TGCAGCGTCCACAGGGAGCCCACGAACACCGGGGAGCTGTTTTTT. Its protein product is CSVHREPTNTGELFF.

This chain links TRBV27 with TRBJ2-7; tentative D call: TRBD1 (6 bases). V was trimmed by 6 bases and J by 2 bases, leaving 20 bases between them. CDR1 is MNHEY, CDR2 SMNVEV, per germline (reference sequence). The length of the CDR3 is 16 residues. The CDR3 reads CASRVIEGTRAYEQYF. DNA of the CDR3: TGTGCCAGCAGAGTTATTGAGGGGACAAGAGCCTACGAGCAGTACTTC.

About this clonotype itself: A much larger clone sits a single nucleotide away, making a read error possible. V is TRBV20-1 and J is TRBJ2-7, with TRBD2 matching 12 bases. The CDR3 length is 15 residues. Germline CDR1 and CDR2: DFQATT and SNEGSKA (reference sequence). The CDR3 bases are TGCAGTCCTAGGGATCTAGCGGGAGGGGACTACGAGCAGTACTTC. Translated: CSPRDLAGGDYEQYF.

This clonotype was seen just once. The rearrangement links TRBV4-3 to TRBJ2-1, with a tentative D call TRBD1 (5 bases). V lost 0 bases, J lost 9 bases, and 6 bases lay in between. There are 12 residues in the CDR3. CDR1 is LGHNA, CDR2 YSLEER, per germline. As DNA, the CDR3 is TGCGCCAGCAGCCAAGACAGGGCTGAGCAGTTCTTC. Protein: CASSQDRAEQFF.

The V gene is TRBV10-3, the J gene TRBJ2-1; D is possibly TRBD1 (6 bases). Between the trimmed V and J ends, which lost 4 bases and 7 bases, there was a span of 14 bases. This CDR3 has 14 residues. Per the germline V gene, CDR1 is ENHRY and CDR2 is SYGVKD. The CDR3 here is CAISGQASRNEQFF. CDR3 sequence (DNA): TGTGCCATCAGTGGACAGGCCTCTCGGAATGAGCAGTTCTTC.

The genes are TRBV29-1 and TRBJ2-5, with D tentatively TRBD1 or TRBD2 (6 bases each). This CDR3 has 13 residues. Germline V gives CDR1 SQVTM, CDR2 ANQGSEA. V was trimmed by 6 bases and J by 2 bases, leaving 13 bases between them. The CDR3 sequence is CSVGGHLQETQYF. CDR3 DNA: TGCAGCGTCGGGGGACATCTTCAAGAGACCCAGTACTTC. The variable domain in full, with the rest retrieved from reference TRBV29-1 and TRBJ2-5, is SAVISQKPSRDICQRGTSLTIQCQVDSQVTMMFWYRQQPGQSLTLIATANQGSEATYESGFVIDKFPISRPNLTFSTLTVSNMSPEDSSIYLCSVGGHLQETQYFGPGTRLLVL.

The table lists this clonotype with many counts. The V call is TRBV6-5, the J call TRBJ1-2; D not resolved. This CDR3 has 13 residues. Trimming left V 5 bases short and J 2 bases short, with 9 bases between. Per germline, CDR1 MNHEY and CDR2 SVGAGI. CDR3 in DNA: TGTGCCAGCAGTGACAAGGGAAACTATGGCTACACCTTC. Its protein is CASSDKGNYGYTF.

V gene TRBV20-1 combines with J gene TRBJ1-1; 7 bases align to TRBD1. The CDR3 consists of 17 residues. The ends lost 0 bases at V and 1 base at J; junction bases unmatched: 11. Germline V gives CDR1 DFQATT, CDR2 SNEGSKA (reference sequence). In DNA form, the CDR3 reads TGCAGTGCTAGAGATCGCGGTAAGGGGACAGAGAACACTGAAGCTTTCTTT. It encodes CSARDRGKGTENTEAFF.

This clonotype was found many times. The chain employs TRBV7-2 and TRBJ2-7; weak D call: TRBD2 (5 bases). Looked up from germline, CDR1 is SGHTA and CDR2 is FQGNSA. V was trimmed by 1 base and J by 4 bases, leaving 8 bases between them. CDR3 size: 13 residues. DNA for the CDR3: TGTGCCAGCAGCTTAGTAGCGATTTACGAGCAGTACTTC. Its protein is CASSLVAIYEQYF.

The chain is built from TRBV29-1 and TRBJ1-4; no firm D call. The germline V and J ends were trimmed by 2 bases and 7 bases, with 8 bases remaining between them. This CDR3 has 12 amino acids. Germline CDR1 SQVTM, CDR2 ANQGSEA. As DNA, the CDR3 is TGCAGCGTTGAATCCGAGGGTGAAAAACTGTTTTTT. Translated, it gives CSVESEGEKLFF.

The chain links TRBV12-3 or TRBV12-4 to TRBJ2-3, with 8 nucleotides matching TRBD1. V was pared by 6 bases and J by 0 bases, with 2 bases of the junction left unmatched. The CDR3 sequence is 14 residues long. CDR3 sequence reads: CASRQGGSTDTQYF. CDR3 nucleotides: TGTGCCAGCAGACAGGGGGGAAGCACAGATACGCAGTATTTT.

The rearrangement joins TRBV9 to TRBJ1-6; 12 bases agree with TRBD1. This CDR3 has 16 amino acids. Germline lookup yields CDR1 SGDLS and CDR2 YYNGEE. V lost 3 bases and J lost 10; bases outside the gene matches: 8. The CDR3 is CASSGSSGTGGSPLHF. CDR3 DNA sequence: TGTGCCAGCAGCGGATCCTCCGGGACAGGGGGCTCACCCCTCCACTTT. The variable domain in full, completed from reference TRBV9 and TRBJ1-6, reads DSGVTQTPKHLITATGQRVTLRCSPRSGDLSVYWYQQSLDQGLQFLIQYYNGEERAKGNILERFSAQQFPDLHSELNLSSLELGDSALYFCASSGSSGTGGSPLHFGNGTRLTVT.

Points on this clonotype: A much bigger clone sits one base away, suggesting this may be a read error. This rearrangement joins TRBV7-2 to TRBJ2-3; 11 bases align to TRBD2. There are 15 residues in the CDR3. The germline CDR1 and CDR2 sequences are SGHTA and FQGNSA. The CDR3 loop is CASCPNLAGGDAQYF. In DNA form, the CDR3 reads TGTGCCAGCTGCCCGAACCTAGCGGGGGGAGATGCGCAGTATTTT. The full variable domain, in which reference TRBV7-2 and TRBJ2-3 provide the parts outside the CDR3, is GAGVSQSPSNKVTEKGKDVELRCDPISGHTALYWYRQSLGQGLEFLIYFQGNSAPDKSGLPSDRFSAERTGGSVSTLTIQRTQQEDSAVYLCASCPNLAGGDAQYFGPGTRLTVL.

J is TRBJ2-5 and V is TRBV29-1; D remains ambiguous. Trimming took 7 bases from V and 2 from J, leaving 11 bases between them. Germline CDR1 SQVTM, CDR2 ANQGSEA. The CDR3 sequence is 12 residues long. The CDR3, as DNA: TGCAGCGCTATGACGGTACAAGAGACCCAGTACTTC. Translating gives CSAMTVQETQYF. Combining the CDR3 with reference TRBV29-1 and TRBJ2-5 gives the whole variable domain SAVISQKPSRDICQRGTSLTIQCQVDSQVTMMFWYRQQPGQSLTLIATANQGSEATYESGFVIDKFPISRPNLTFSTLTVSNMSPEDSSIYLCSAMTVQETQYFGPGTRLLVL.

The V and J genes are TRBV20-1 and TRBJ2-3, with D possibly called TRBD1 or TRBD2 (6 bases each). V gave up 3 bases and J gave up 3 bases, with 10 bases separating them. CDR3 size: 13 residues. The germline V gene encodes CDR1 DFQATT and CDR2 SNEGSKA (reference sequence). The CDR3 region has the DNA TGCAGTGCTAGGGGGGGCGTAACAGATACGCAGTATTTT. Translated, it gives CSARGGVTDTQYF.

This clonotype showed up many times. The chain joins TRBV7-2 to TRBJ2-1; D gene uncertain. Germline V gene data show CDR1 as SGHTA and CDR2 as FQGNSA. This CDR3 comprises 13 residues. Deletions cut 0 bases from V and 8 bases from J, with 8 bases between. CDR3 protein: CASSLAKRHEQFF. The CDR3, as DNA: TGTGCCAGCAGCTTAGCCAAGCGTCATGAGCAGTTCTTC.